The rows below give T cell receptor beta chains drawn from one sample of a study of shared clonotypes between healthy human individuals. Measured with immunoSEQ multiplex PCR; TCRdb has only the in-frame clones, and not every one. Of about a million clones listed, approximately 80% are singletons. The material sequenced was memory CD4+ T cells from PBMCs. Receptors were obtained from a man aged 18 to 29 in good health. Some clones in this sample may be carry-over from other donors' samples. The CDR3 runs from the conserved cysteine through the conserved F or W. A D gene is named only where the DNA matches it firmly. The size field is filled for only some rows; it gives once, few, many or a size class.

CDR3nt: TGTGCCAGCAGCTTTGGTGGCGGCCACACAGATACGCAGTATTTT
CDR3aa: CASSFGGGHTDTQYF
abundance: .
v_gene: TRBV5-4
j_gene: TRBJ2-3
d_gene: .

CDR3nt: TGTGCCAGCAGCTCATGGGGACAGGGGTTTTACGAGCAGTACTTC
CDR3aa: CASSSWGQGFYEQYF
abundance: .
v_gene: TRBV5-6
j_gene: TRBJ2-7
d_gene: TRBD1

CDR3nt: TGTGCCAGCAGTCGAGTAGCGGGAGGGCCGGGGAACACCGGGGAGCTGTTTTTT
CDR3aa: CASSRVAGGPGNTGELFF
abundance: .
v_gene: TRBV14
j_gene: TRBJ2-2
d_gene: TRBD2

CDR3nt: TGTGCCAGCAGCTTACGGGGGCAAGAGCAGTACTTC
CDR3aa: CASSLRGQEQYF
abundance: .
v_gene: TRBV7-2
j_gene: TRBJ2-7
d_gene: .

CDR3nt: TGTGCCAGCAGCTTATCCGGGATGGGGGAGCAGTTCTTC
CDR3aa: CASSLSGMGEQFF
abundance: .
v_gene: TRBV7-3
j_gene: TRBJ2-1
d_gene: .

CDR3nt: TGTGCCAGCAGTGAACCAGGACACCATGGCTACACCTTC
CDR3aa: CASSEPGHHGYTF
abundance: .
v_gene: TRBV6-1
j_gene: TRBJ1-2
d_gene: .

CDR3nt: TGTGCCAGCAGCGAGGGTCTCAATCGCGAAAAACTGTTTTTT
CDR3aa: CASSEGLNREKLFF
abundance: .
v_gene: TRBV7-9
j_gene: TRBJ1-4
d_gene: .

CDR3nt: TGTGCCAGCAGCGTTGAAGGGGGGCGAGAGACCCAGTACTTC
CDR3aa: CASSVEGGRETQYF
abundance: .
v_gene: TRBV9
j_gene: TRBJ2-5
d_gene: .

CDR3nt: TGTGCCAGCAGTGATCTGGGACACCGGAGCTCCTACGAGCAGTACTTC
CDR3aa: CASSDLGHRSSYEQYF
abundance: .
v_gene: TRBV6-1
j_gene: TRBJ2-7
d_gene: .

CDR3nt: TGTGCCAGTAGTATAGCGGCCAGGAGGGGGGTCTACGAGCAGTACTTC
CDR3aa: CASSIAARRGVYEQYF
abundance: .
v_gene: TRBV19
j_gene: TRBJ2-7
d_gene: .

CDR3nt: TGTGCCAGCACTCAGGGAGGTCAGCCCCAGCATTTT
CDR3aa: CASTQGGQPQHF
abundance: .
v_gene: TRBV2
j_gene: TRBJ1-5
d_gene: .

CDR3nt: TGCGCCAGCAGCCCGACTGGGACGTTCCCAGACAATGAGCAGTTCTTC
CDR3aa: CASSPTGTFPDNEQFF
abundance: .
v_gene: TRBV5-1
j_gene: TRBJ2-1
d_gene: .

CDR3nt: TGCGCCAGCAGGGGGGGCCCGGCGAATGAGCAGTTCTTC
CDR3aa: CASRGGPANEQFF
abundance: .
v_gene: TRBV5-1
j_gene: TRBJ2-1
d_gene: .

CDR3nt: TGTGCCAGCAGCTTAGACCTAGCGGGCACCGGGGAGCTGTTTTTT
CDR3aa: CASSLDLAGTGELFF
abundance: .
v_gene: TRBV11-1
j_gene: TRBJ2-2
d_gene: TRBD2

CDR3nt: TGTGCCAGTAGTATGCAGGGAAGGGCTGAAGCTTTCTTT
CDR3aa: CASSMQGRAEAFF
abundance: .
v_gene: TRBV19
j_gene: TRBJ1-1
d_gene: .

CDR3nt: TGTGCCAGCAGTCCTACACTTGCAACTAATGAAAAACTGTTTTTT
CDR3aa: CASSPTLATNEKLFF
abundance: .
v_gene: TRBV28
j_gene: TRBJ1-4
d_gene: .

CDR3nt: TGTGCCAGCAGTTTATGCTCGACCGGATGCGAGCAGTACTTC
CDR3aa: CASSLCSTGCEQYF
abundance: .
v_gene: TRBV28
j_gene: TRBJ2-7
d_gene: .

CDR3nt: TGTGCCAGCAGCTTAGTTCGCGCGACGGGAGGGGGGCCAGATACGCAGTATTTT
CDR3aa: CASSLVRATGGGPDTQYF
abundance: .
v_gene: TRBV11-2
j_gene: TRBJ2-3
d_gene: TRBD2

CDR3nt: TGTGCCAGCAGCTTACTAGCGGGAGGGGGGGAGCAGTACTTC
CDR3aa: CASSLLAGGGEQYF
abundance: .
v_gene: TRBV7-9
j_gene: TRBJ2-7
d_gene: TRBD2

CDR3nt: TGTGCCAGCAGCCTGCAGGGGCAATATGGTGGCTACACCTTC
CDR3aa: CASSLQGQYGGYTF
abundance: .
v_gene: TRBV7-2
j_gene: TRBJ1-2
d_gene: .

CDR3nt: TGCAGTGCTTTTAACTATGGCTACACCTTC
CDR3aa: CSAFNYGYTF
abundance: .
v_gene: TRBV20-1
j_gene: TRBJ1-2
d_gene: .

CDR3nt: TGTGCCATTCAGTCCCCCCTCGGGACAGGGATTTACGAGCAGTACTTC
CDR3aa: CAIQSPLGTGIYEQYF
abundance: .
v_gene: TRBV19
j_gene: TRBJ2-7
d_gene: TRBD1

CDR3nt: TGCGCCAGCAGCTTCGGACAGGCTAAAAACATTCAGTACTTC
CDR3aa: CASSFGQAKNIQYF
abundance: .
v_gene: TRBV5-1
j_gene: TRBJ2-4
d_gene: TRBD1

CDR3nt: TGTGCCAGCAGCAGACTAGCGGGAAACGATGAGCAGTTCTTC
CDR3aa: CASSRLAGNDEQFF
abundance: .
v_gene: TRBV5-4
j_gene: TRBJ2-1
d_gene: TRBD2

CDR3nt: TGTGCCAGCAGTTTATATGGGGCCACGAACACCGGGGAGCTGTTTTTT
CDR3aa: CASSLYGATNTGELFF
abundance: .
v_gene: TRBV28
j_gene: TRBJ2-2
d_gene: .

CDR3nt: TGTGCCAGCAGCCCACAGGCGCCAGACTCTGGAAACACCATATATTTT
CDR3aa: CASSPQAPDSGNTIYF
abundance: many
v_gene: TRBV9
j_gene: TRBJ1-3
d_gene: .

CDR3nt: TGCGCCAGCAGCCAAGACGGCCCGGGCGGGAGAGACTACGAGCAGTACTTC
CDR3aa: CASSQDGPGGRDYEQYF
abundance: .
v_gene: TRBV4-3
j_gene: TRBJ2-7
d_gene: TRBD2

CDR3nt: TGTGCCAGCAGCTTCGGCGGGAGTTTCCACAATGAGCAGTTCTTC
CDR3aa: CASSFGGSFHNEQFF
abundance: .
v_gene: TRBV5-4
j_gene: TRBJ2-1
d_gene: TRBD2

CDR3nt: TGTGCCAGCAGCCCCGGGACAGGGCGCGAGCAGTACTTC
CDR3aa: CASSPGTGREQYF
abundance: .
v_gene: TRBV7-2
j_gene: TRBJ2-7
d_gene: TRBD1

CDR3nt: TGTGCCAGCAGCTTGGTAGGGTATGAAGCTTTCTTT
CDR3aa: CASSLVGYEAFF
abundance: once
v_gene: TRBV7-9
j_gene: TRBJ1-1
d_gene: .

CDR3nt: TGTGCCAGCAGTATGGGCGGCGAGCAGTACTTC
CDR3aa: CASSMGGEQYF
abundance: .
v_gene: TRBV2
j_gene: TRBJ2-7
d_gene: .

CDR3nt: TGTGCCAGCAGCTGGACCCGAGAGACCCAGTACTTC
CDR3aa: CASSWTRETQYF
abundance: .
v_gene: TRBV5-4
j_gene: TRBJ2-5
d_gene: .

CDR3nt: TGCGCCAGCAGCTGGGGCGTATCCTACGAGCAGTACTTC
CDR3aa: CASSWGVSYEQYF
abundance: .
v_gene: TRBV5-1
j_gene: TRBJ2-7
d_gene: .

CDR3nt: TGTGCCTGGACTTGGGGTGGTGGGGCCAACGTCCTGACTTTC
CDR3aa: CAWTWGGGANVLTF
abundance: .
v_gene: TRBV30
j_gene: TRBJ2-6
d_gene: .

CDR3nt: TGCGCCAGCAGCCAAGTTAACAGGGGGGTTCTTGGCGAGCAGTACTTC
CDR3aa: CASSQVNRGVLGEQYF
abundance: .
v_gene: TRBV4-1
j_gene: TRBJ2-7
d_gene: TRBD1

CDR3nt: TGCGCCAGCAGCCAAATAGGGTTCCAACTGTTTTTT
CDR3aa: CASSQIGFQLFF
abundance: many
v_gene: TRBV4-1
j_gene: TRBJ1-4
d_gene: .

CDR3nt: TGTGCCAGCAGCTTGTTCTCCGGGGTCGTCACTGAAGCTTTCTTT
CDR3aa: CASSLFSGVVTEAFF
abundance: .
v_gene: TRBV5-6
j_gene: TRBJ1-1
d_gene: .

CDR3nt: TGTGCCAGTAGTATAGAGGGGGCAACTGGCTACACCTTC
CDR3aa: CASSIEGATGYTF
abundance: few
v_gene: TRBV19
j_gene: TRBJ1-2
d_gene: .

CDR3nt: TGCGCCAGCAGCCTCCGAGTAGGGACAGGGAGCTCCTACGAGCAGTACTTC
CDR3aa: CASSLRVGTGSSYEQYF
abundance: few
v_gene: TRBV4-3
j_gene: TRBJ2-7
d_gene: TRBD1

CDR3nt: TGTGCCAGCAGTGAAGCGGGGTTCCCGGGACAGGGTAGGTTGGATGGGCAGTTCTTC
CDR3aa: CASSEAGFPGQGRLDGQFF
abundance: once
v_gene: TRBV6-1
j_gene: TRBJ2-1
d_gene: TRBD1

CDR3nt: TGTGCCAGCAGTCCGACAGGGGTCGCCGATACGCAGTATTTT
CDR3aa: CASSPTGVADTQYF
abundance: .
v_gene: TRBV28
j_gene: TRBJ2-3
d_gene: TRBD1

CDR3nt: TGTGCCAGCAGCTTAGGGGGCCAGGACACTGAAGCTTTCTTT
CDR3aa: CASSLGGQDTEAFF
abundance: .
v_gene: TRBV7-8
j_gene: TRBJ1-1
d_gene: .

CDR3nt: TGTGCCAGCAGCCAGATTACGAAACACCCAGGGGAGAACTCCTACGAGCAGTACTTC
CDR3aa: CASSQITKHPGENSYEQYF
abundance: .
v_gene: TRBV6-7
j_gene: TRBJ2-7
d_gene: .

CDR3nt: TGTGCCAGCTCACCACTTCTAGGCACAGATACGCAGTATTTT
CDR3aa: CASSPLLGTDTQYF
abundance: .
v_gene: TRBV18
j_gene: TRBJ2-3
d_gene: .

CDR3nt: TGTGCCAGCAGTGAAACAGCGGGAGGGTGGAATGAGCAGTTCTTC
CDR3aa: CASSETAGGWNEQFF
abundance: once
v_gene: TRBV6-1
j_gene: TRBJ2-1
d_gene: TRBD2

CDR3nt: TGTGCCAGCTCACCTCCGGGCGGGAAAGAGACCCAGTACTTC
CDR3aa: CASSPPGGKETQYF
abundance: .
v_gene: TRBV18
j_gene: TRBJ2-5
d_gene: .

CDR3nt: TGTGCCAGCAGTTCCGGGACAGGGGGCCGGGGAACTGAAGCTTTCTTT
CDR3aa: CASSSGTGGRGTEAFF
abundance: .
v_gene: TRBV6-6
j_gene: TRBJ1-1
d_gene: TRBD1

CDR3nt: TGTGCCAGCAGCCCACTGACTTCCGTAGATACGCAGTATTTT
CDR3aa: CASSPLTSVDTQYF
abundance: .
v_gene: TRBV7-2
j_gene: TRBJ2-3
d_gene: .

CDR3nt: TGTGCCAGCAGTTATTCCGAGAGCTCCTACAATGAGCAGTTCTTC
CDR3aa: CASSYSESSYNEQFF
abundance: .
v_gene: TRBV6-6
j_gene: TRBJ2-1
d_gene: .

CDR3nt: TGCAGCGTTGAAGTTCCGGGAGGGGATGAAAAACTGTTTTTT
CDR3aa: CSVEVPGGDEKLFF
abundance: .
v_gene: TRBV29-1
j_gene: TRBJ1-4
d_gene: .

CDR3nt: TGCAGCGCCTTCGACGGATCCTACGAGCAGTACTTC
CDR3aa: CSAFDGSYEQYF
abundance: .
v_gene: TRBV29-1
j_gene: TRBJ2-7
d_gene: .

CDR3nt: TGTGCCAGCAGCACACCTACAGGGGGCGTTAGCACCGGGGAGCTGTTTTTT
CDR3aa: CASSTPTGGVSTGELFF
abundance: .
v_gene: TRBV11-3
j_gene: TRBJ2-2
d_gene: TRBD1

CDR3nt: TGTGCCAGCAGTTCAGGGTCCGGTTATAGCACTGAAGCTTTCTTT
CDR3aa: CASSSGSGYSTEAFF
abundance: few
v_gene: TRBV28
j_gene: TRBJ1-1
d_gene: .

CDR3nt: TGTGCCTGGAGCTCCGCTAGCGGGAGGGCCGAGGATACGCAGTATTTT
CDR3aa: CAWSSASGRAEDTQYF
abundance: .
v_gene: TRBV30
j_gene: TRBJ2-3
d_gene: TRBD2

CDR3nt: TGTGCCTGGAGGTCCGGGACTAGCGGGAATGAGCAGTTCTTC
CDR3aa: CAWRSGTSGNEQFF
abundance: once
v_gene: TRBV30
j_gene: TRBJ2-1
d_gene: TRBD2

CDR3nt: TGTGCCAGCTCACCTGGCGGGGGCGCGATCGGAGATACGCAGTATTTT
CDR3aa: CASSPGGGAIGDTQYF
abundance: .
v_gene: TRBV18
j_gene: TRBJ2-3
d_gene: .

CDR3nt: TGTGCCAGCAGTTACATGGCGGGGAGCAACGAGCAGTACTTC
CDR3aa: CASSYMAGSNEQYF
abundance: .
v_gene: TRBV6-5
j_gene: TRBJ2-7
d_gene: .

CDR3nt: TGTGCCAGCAGCTTACGGCGTCTTGGGGGTAGTAGCGAGCAGTACTTC
CDR3aa: CASSLRRLGGSSEQYF
abundance: .
v_gene: TRBV13
j_gene: TRBJ2-7
d_gene: .

CDR3nt: TGTGCCAGCAGTGTCCGGGAGGGCCCCTTCGAGCAGTACTTC
CDR3aa: CASSVREGPFEQYF
abundance: .
v_gene: TRBV6-4
j_gene: TRBJ2-7
d_gene: TRBD2